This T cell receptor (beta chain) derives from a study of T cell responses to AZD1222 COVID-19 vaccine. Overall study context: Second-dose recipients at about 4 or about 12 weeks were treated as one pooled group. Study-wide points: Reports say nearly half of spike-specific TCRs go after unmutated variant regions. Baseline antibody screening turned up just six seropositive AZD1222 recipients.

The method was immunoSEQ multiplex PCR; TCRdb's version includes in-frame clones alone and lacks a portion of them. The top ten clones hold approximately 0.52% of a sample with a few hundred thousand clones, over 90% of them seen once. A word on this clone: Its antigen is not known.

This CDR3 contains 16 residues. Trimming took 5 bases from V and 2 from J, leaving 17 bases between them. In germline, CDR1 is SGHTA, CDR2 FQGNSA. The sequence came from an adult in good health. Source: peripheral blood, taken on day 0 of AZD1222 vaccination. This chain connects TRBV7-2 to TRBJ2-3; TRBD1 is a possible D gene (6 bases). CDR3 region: CASSPHPDRFTDTQYF. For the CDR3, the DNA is TGTGCCAGCAGCCCACATCCGGACAGATTCACAGATACGCAGTATTTT. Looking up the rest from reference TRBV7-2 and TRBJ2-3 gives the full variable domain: GAGVSQSPSNKVTEKGKDVELRCDPISGHTALYWYRQSLGQGLEFLIYFQGNSAPDKSGLPSDRFSAERTGGSVSTLTIQRTQQEDSAVYLCASSPHPDRFTDTQYFGPGTRLTVL.